This T cell receptor beta chain was identified during a study of blood T cell repertoires in COVID-19 (dated by TCRdb to about 2020). Looking at the study overall: Samples from collaborators originated in the United States, Italy and Spain and spanned both the acute and convalescent phases of COVID-19. A freely available public database, intended as a resource for researchers studying the immune response to SARS-CoV-2, is where the repertoires were released. HLA class I and class II types, where available, came from metadata supplied by the sample provider rather than from assay-based typing. The dataset comprised deeply sampled blood TCRbeta repertoires from subjects exposed to, actively infected with, or recovered from COVID-19. A de-identified subject ID, COVID-19 status, age in years and sex were almost always included in the sample metadata. The prospective study material was composed of cDNA or gDNA derived from T cells, B-cell-depleted T cells, or PBMCs. The samples were drawn from two sources: the first 160 participants of the ongoing ImmuneRACE study, and 1,254 subjects contributed by 6 global collaborators. On the study overall, not on this receptor specifically: The amount of clinical and demographic metadata varied by source and participant and was provided uncurated.

Each collaborating institution followed its own protocols to collect whole blood in K2EDTA tubes. For TCRbeta analysis, collaborator samples were shipped as frozen whole blood, as isolated PBMCs, or as DNA extracted from either sample type. Details on this clone: Its binding antigen is unknown. Per-base qualities were not stored, and no clone one base away is much larger.

The immunoSEQ Assay, a bias-controlled multiplex PCR, was used to amplify TCRbeta CDR3 regions from genomic DNA. The original pipeline was this. Within the assay, amplification of reference gene primers was used to estimate how many nucleated cells each sample contained. To quantify the absolute abundance of each unique TCRbeta CDR3 rearrangement, sequence reads were collapsed and filtered. Productive Simpson clonality was computed per sample as the square root of Simpson's diversity index over productive rearrangements. Here the immuneACCESS table is served through TCRdb, limited to in-frame sequences with V and J called. Missing clones are a known gap in these copies; in checked studies unresolved V genes cover under half, and the rest lacks a known reason. The DNA gave D and trimming, while V, J and clone size come from that table. The table for this sample lists some 150,000 clones; about 80% of them were counted only once. Jointly, the top ten make up 8.4% of the sample.

Including the terminal cysteine and phenylalanine, the CDR3 comprises 16 residues. CDR3 DNA is the only sequence kept; it has 48 bases, read in frame from the first base. Trimming removed 2 bases from V and 0 bases from J, leaving 14 bases between the germline ends. The germline V gene supplies CDR1 SGHTA and CDR2 FQGNSA. The sequence was collected from a woman between 65 and 79 years old with acute or convalescent COVID-19. Sequencing was performed on peripheral blood. The sequence joins TRBV7-2 to TRBJ2-7; the D gene lacks a confident call. The bases are TGTGCCAGCAGCTTAACGCTCAACTCGGGCTCCTACGAGCAGTACTTC. Its product reads: CASSLTLNSGSYEQYF. Supplemented by the reference TRBV7-2 and TRBJ2-7 proteins around the CDR3, the complete variable domain is GAGVSQSPSNKVTEKGKDVELRCDPISGHTALYWYRQSLGQGLEFLIYFQGNSAPDKSGLPSDRFSAERTGGSVSTLTIQRTQQEDSAVYLCASSLTLNSGSYEQYFGPGTRLTVT.